Below are 8 T cell receptor beta chains sequenced from a single sample in a study of cytomegalovirus exposure and HLA in healthy donors. In the PCR, 60 Vbeta and 13 Jbeta primers were used. Only in-frame clones appear in the TCRdb table, and some are missing; sequencing was by immunoSEQ multiplex PCR. Among about 110,000 clones listed, 75% were seen once. Sequencing used PBMCs. These receptor sequences come from a man aged 35 to 55 in good health and CMV-seronegative.

The J gene is TRBJ2-5, the V gene TRBV18; possibly TRBD2 for D (5 bases). The CDR3 totals 13 residues. CDR1 and CDR2 (germline): KGHSH, LQKENI. V was trimmed by 10 bases and J by 2 bases, leaving 14 bases between them. The CDR3 DNA reads TGTGCCACCAAGACTATCAGACAAGAGACCCAGTACTTC. This sequence encodes CATKTIRQETQYF. Complete variable domain (other parts from reference TRBV18 and TRBJ2-5): NAGVMQNPRHLVRRRGQEARLRCSPMKGHSHVYWYRQLPEEGLKFMVYLQKENIIDESGMPKERFSAEFPKEGPSILRIQQVVRGDSAAYFCATKTIRQETQYFGPGTRLLVL.

CDR3 sequence reads: CASSEFGLSNQPQHF. The CDR3 region has the DNA TGTGCCAGCAGTGAATTCGGTCTTAGCAATCAGCCCCAGCATTTT. The chain employs TRBV6-1 and TRBJ1-5; the D is unclear. The CDR3 is 15 amino acids. Trimming pared 2 bases from V and 0 bases from J, leaving 8 bases between. Germline-derived CDR1 and CDR2 are MNHNS and SASEGT.

V is TRBV5-1 and J is TRBJ2-7, with a weak D call TRBD1 (6 bases). Trimming cost V 0 bases and J 6 bases, with 16 bases left between them. Per the germline V gene, CDR1 is SGHRS and CDR2 is YFSETQ. CDR3 length: 15 residues. CDR3 nucleotide sequence: TGCGCCAGCAGCTTGGCCGAACAGGGTGTCTCCGAGCAGTACTTC. Encoded protein: CASSLAEQGVSEQYF. Full variable domain (remainder filled in from reference TRBV5-1 and TRBJ2-7): KAGVTQTPRYLIKTRGQQVTLSCSPISGHRSVSWYQQTPGQGLQFLFEYFSETQRNKGNFPGRFSGRQFSNSRSEMNVSTLELGDSALYLCASSLAEQGVSEQYFGPGTRLTVT.

The chain has TRBV6-5 and TRBJ1-2, with D possibly being TRBD1 (5 bases). Trimming removed 5 bases from V and 4 bases from J, with 11 bases in between. Germline-derived CDR1 and CDR2 are MNHEY and SVGAGI. The CDR3 covers 13 residues. The CDR3 coding sequence is TGTGCCAGCAGTCCCAGGGTCCCCTATGGCTACACCTTC. As protein: CASSPRVPYGYTF.

This chain connects TRBV15 to TRBJ2-4, with D possibly matching TRBD1 (5 bases). V dropped 3 bases and J dropped 0 bases, with 12 bases sitting between them. The V gene's germline CDR1 is LNHNV and CDR2 YYDKDF (reference sequence). CDR3 length: 16 residues. This CDR3 is CATSRTDELAKNIQYF. For the CDR3, the DNA is TGTGCCACCAGCAGGACAGACGAGCTAGCCAAAAACATTCAGTACTTC. The full variable domain, in which reference TRBV15 and TRBJ2-4 provide the parts outside the CDR3, is DAMVIQNPRYQVTQFGKPVTLSCSQTLNHNVMYWYQQKSSQAPKLLFHYYDKDFNNEADTPDNFQSRRPNTSFCFLDIRSPGLGDTAMYLCATSRTDELAKNIQYFGAGTRLSVL.

V gene TRBV4-1 combines with J gene TRBJ1-5, with 10 bases lining up with TRBD1. From germline, CDR1 is MGHRA and CDR2 YSYEKL. There are 17 residues in the CDR3. With V trimmed by 4 bases and J by 6 bases, 12 bases remained unmatched. The CDR3 sequence: CASSPGQGNLLGQPQHF. The DNA for the CDR3 is TGCGCCAGCAGCCCGGGACAGGGGAATCTCCTAGGTCAGCCCCAGCATTTT.

The chain links TRBV6-5 to TRBJ1-3, with D maybe TRBD1 (6 bases). Germline lookup yields CDR1 MNHEY and CDR2 SVGAGI. V was trimmed by 0 bases and J by 3 bases, leaving 12 bases between them. The CDR3 length is 16 residues. The CDR3 coding sequence is TGTGCCAGCAGTTACTCGAAACAGGGTTATGGAAACACCATATATTTT. Protein sequence: CASSYSKQGYGNTIYF.

The chain has TRBV27 and TRBJ1-5; 8 nucleotides match TRBD1. Germline V gene data show CDR1 as MNHEY and CDR2 as SMNVEV (reference sequence). The CDR3 runs 15 residues. V was clipped by 5 bases and J by 4 bases; unmatched bases: 7. CDR3: CASSPLGQGNQPQHF. In DNA form, the CDR3 reads TGTGCCAGCAGTCCGCTTGGACAGGGTAATCAGCCCCAGCATTTT.